Listed below are T cell receptor beta chains from one sample, sequenced in a study of cytomegalovirus exposure and HLA in healthy donors. The data were produced by immunoSEQ multiplex PCR, yet TCRdb's version contains in-frame clones alone and is incomplete. The data hold 130,000 to 150,000 clones, with approximately 84% observed a single time. The sequenced material came from PBMCs. The receptors stem from a woman aged 60-75 years in good health and CMV-seropositive. The CDR3 runs from the conserved cysteine through the conserved F or W. Each record gives: CDR3 DNA, CDR3 protein, clone size, V gene, D gene, J gene, CDR3 length. A D gene is named only where the DNA matches it firmly. Rows give clone size only sometimes, using once, few, many, or a class for an expanded clone.

CDR3nt: TGTGCCAGCACCTTGGAGTACGGAGCTAAAGGTGACACCGGGGAGCTGTTTTTT
CDR3aa: CASTLEYGAKGDTGELFF
abundance: NA
v_gene: TRBV7-9
d_gene: NA
j_gene: TRBJ2-2
len: 18

CDR3nt: TGTGCCATTCAGGCAGGGGATTCCTACGAGCAGTACTTC
CDR3aa: CAIQAGDSYEQYF
abundance: NA
v_gene: TRBV6-1
d_gene: NA
j_gene: TRBJ2-7
len: 13

CDR3nt: TGCGCCAGCAGCCAAGAGTGGGACAACTCCTACGAGCAGTACTTC
CDR3aa: CASSQEWDNSYEQYF
abundance: NA
v_gene: TRBV4-1
d_gene: NA
j_gene: TRBJ2-7
len: 15

CDR3nt: TGCGCCAGCAGCCAAGCTTCGGGGATTGGTTTTGGCTACACCTTC
CDR3aa: CASSQASGIGFGYTF
abundance: NA
v_gene: TRBV4-1
d_gene: NA
j_gene: TRBJ1-2
len: 15

CDR3nt: TGTGCCAGTAGTGTGGGACTAGCGGGAATCAACGAGCAGTACTTC
CDR3aa: CASSVGLAGINEQYF
abundance: NA
v_gene: TRBV19
d_gene: TRBD2
j_gene: TRBJ2-7
len: 15

CDR3nt: TGTGCCAGCAGCGGGGACAGAGGAGGAAACACCATATATTTT
CDR3aa: CASSGDRGGNTIYF
abundance: NA
v_gene: TRBV2
d_gene: TRBD1
j_gene: TRBJ1-3
len: 14

CDR3nt: TGCGCCAGCAGTTCAGACAGGGGACCTAGCTCAGAGGAGACCCAGTACTTC
CDR3aa: CASSSDRGPSSEETQYF
abundance: NA
v_gene: TRBV5-1
d_gene: TRBD1
j_gene: TRBJ2-5
len: 17

CDR3nt: TGCGCCAGCAGCGTGGGAGGAGGGAGGGCCTCCTACAATGAGCAGTTCTTC
CDR3aa: CASSVGGGRASYNEQFF
abundance: NA
v_gene: TRBV5-1
d_gene: TRBD2
j_gene: TRBJ2-1
len: 17

CDR3nt: TGTGCCAGCAGCTTAGAAGGGACTAGCGGGAGGGCCGCGCAGTATTTT
CDR3aa: CASSLEGTSGRAAQYF
abundance: once
v_gene: TRBV7-2
d_gene: TRBD2
j_gene: TRBJ2-3
len: 16

CDR3nt: TGTGCCAGTAGCATATCCTCCCTAGCGGGGGGGAACACCGGGGAGCTGTTTTTT
CDR3aa: CASSISSLAGGNTGELFF
abundance: NA
v_gene: TRBV19
d_gene: TRBD2
j_gene: TRBJ2-2
len: 18

CDR3nt: TGTGCCAGCAGTTCAACTCAGGCCGGGGAGCTGTTTTTT
CDR3aa: CASSSTQAGELFF
abundance: few
v_gene: TRBV6-1
d_gene: NA
j_gene: TRBJ2-2
len: 13

CDR3nt: TGTGCCAGCAGCTTAGGACTAGCGGGAAGTGAGCAGTTCTTC
CDR3aa: CASSLGLAGSEQFF
abundance: NA
v_gene: TRBV7-3
d_gene: TRBD2
j_gene: TRBJ2-1
len: 14

CDR3nt: TGTGCCAGTAGTATAGATCGAGGAAGGATCACGAACACCGGGGAGCTGTTTTTT
CDR3aa: CASSIDRGRITNTGELFF
abundance: NA
v_gene: TRBV19
d_gene: NA
j_gene: TRBJ2-2
len: 18

CDR3nt: TGTGCCAGTAGTACCCCCGCGAGGGTCACCGCAACCGGGGAGCTGTTTTTT
CDR3aa: CASSTPARVTATGELFF
abundance: NA
v_gene: TRBV19
d_gene: NA
j_gene: TRBJ2-2
len: 17

CDR3nt: TGCAGCGTTGGTAGGACAGGGGGGACCCAGTACTTC
CDR3aa: CSVGRTGGTQYF
abundance: NA
v_gene: TRBV29-1
d_gene: TRBD1
j_gene: TRBJ2-5
len: 12

CDR3nt: TGTGCCAGCAGTGACAGCCGAGGCAGGGGGCTCGCGGGAGTCTTGACTGGGGCCAACGTCCTGACTTTC
CDR3aa: CASSDSRGRGLAGVLTGANVLTF
abundance: few
v_gene: TRBV6-4
d_gene: NA
j_gene: TRBJ2-6
len: 23

CDR3nt: TGCGCCAGCAGTCACCCCCAGGACAGGTGGCCCTACGAGCAGTACTTC
CDR3aa: CASSHPQDRWPYEQYF
abundance: few
v_gene: TRBV23-1
d_gene: TRBD1
j_gene: TRBJ2-7
len: 16

CDR3nt: TGCGCCAGCAGCTTGGAACAGGGGAGCCTCGAGCAGTTCTTC
CDR3aa: CASSLEQGSLEQFF
abundance: NA
v_gene: TRBV5-1
d_gene: TRBD1
j_gene: TRBJ2-1
len: 14

CDR3nt: TGTGCCAGCAGCTCTGGCGGGGGTAATCAGCCCCAGCATTTT
CDR3aa: CASSSGGGNQPQHF
abundance: NA
v_gene: TRBV5-4
d_gene: NA
j_gene: TRBJ1-5
len: 14

CDR3nt: TGTGCCAGCAAGGAGGTTGAAAAACTGTTTTTT
CDR3aa: CASKEVEKLFF
abundance: NA
v_gene: TRBV28
d_gene: NA
j_gene: TRBJ1-4
len: 11

CDR3nt: TGTGCCAGCAGCCCCGACAGGGAGCGGCACACTGAAGCTTTCTTT
CDR3aa: CASSPDRERHTEAFF
abundance: NA
v_gene: TRBV7-3
d_gene: TRBD1
j_gene: TRBJ1-1
len: 15

CDR3nt: TGTGCCAGCAGTCCTATCAAATTTACTGACACTGAAGCTTTCTTT
CDR3aa: CASSPIKFTDTEAFF
abundance: NA
v_gene: TRBV6-5
d_gene: NA
j_gene: TRBJ1-1
len: 15

CDR3nt: TGTGCCAGCAGACGGGATTTTGCAACTAATGAAAAACTGTTTTTT
CDR3aa: CASRRDFATNEKLFF
abundance: few
v_gene: TRBV7-2
d_gene: NA
j_gene: TRBJ1-4
len: 15

CDR3nt: TGTGCCAGCAGTCTCCGGGACAGGGGATACGAGCAGTACTTC
CDR3aa: CASSLRDRGYEQYF
abundance: NA
v_gene: TRBV6-5
d_gene: TRBD1
j_gene: TRBJ2-7
len: 14

CDR3nt: TGTGCCAGCAGCAGAAACGTAGCGGGAATCAATGAGCAGTTCTTC
CDR3aa: CASSRNVAGINEQFF
abundance: NA
v_gene: TRBV7-3
d_gene: TRBD2
j_gene: TRBJ2-1
len: 15

CDR3nt: TGTGCCAGCAGTTTATTCGGACAGGGGAAGAATGAAAAACTGTTTTTT
CDR3aa: CASSLFGQGKNEKLFF
abundance: NA
v_gene: TRBV28
d_gene: TRBD1
j_gene: TRBJ1-4
len: 16

CDR3nt: TGTGCCAGCAGCTGGGACAGCTCCGGGAGCTCTGGAAACACCATATATTTT
CDR3aa: CASSWDSSGSSGNTIYF
abundance: NA
v_gene: TRBV7-2
d_gene: TRBD1
j_gene: TRBJ1-3
len: 17

CDR3nt: TGTGCCTGGAGCCGGGACAGGGGGCGATGGGGCTACACCTTC
CDR3aa: CAWSRDRGRWGYTF
abundance: NA
v_gene: TRBV30
d_gene: TRBD1
j_gene: TRBJ1-2
len: 14

CDR3nt: TGTGCCAGCAGCAAAACAGGACATCGGAATCAGCCCCAGCATTTT
CDR3aa: CASSKTGHRNQPQHF
abundance: NA
v_gene: TRBV9
d_gene: NA
j_gene: TRBJ1-5
len: 15

CDR3nt: TGTGCCAGCAGTTTAAGGCTAGCGGAGTTCTACGAGCAGTACTTC
CDR3aa: CASSLRLAEFYEQYF
abundance: NA
v_gene: TRBV27
d_gene: TRBD2
j_gene: TRBJ2-7
len: 15

CDR3nt: TGTGCCAGCACTGAGAGCTCCTACGAGCAGTACTTC
CDR3aa: CASTESSYEQYF
abundance: large
v_gene: TRBV28
d_gene: NA
j_gene: TRBJ2-7
len: 12

CDR3nt: TGTGCCAGCAGCTTGGCTGCGGGAGTGCTCAACAATGAGCAGTTCTTC
CDR3aa: CASSLAAGVLNNEQFF
abundance: NA
v_gene: TRBV5-6
d_gene: TRBD2
j_gene: TRBJ2-1
len: 16

CDR3nt: TGTGCCTGGAGTAACCTCGGGTACGAGCAGTACTTC
CDR3aa: CAWSNLGYEQYF
abundance: NA
v_gene: TRBV30
d_gene: NA
j_gene: TRBJ2-7
len: 12

CDR3nt: TGTGCCAGCAGCCAAGGACAAGTCTCTGGAAACACCATATATTTT
CDR3aa: CASSQGQVSGNTIYF
abundance: NA
v_gene: TRBV4-2
d_gene: NA
j_gene: TRBJ1-3
len: 15

CDR3nt: TGTGCCAGCAGCTTAGAACTAGCGGGAGCAACCGGGGAGCTGTTTTTT
CDR3aa: CASSLELAGATGELFF
abundance: NA
v_gene: TRBV11-1
d_gene: TRBD2
j_gene: TRBJ2-2
len: 16

CDR3nt: TGTGCCAGCTCACCATCGGGACAGGGTAACAATGAGCAGTTCTTC
CDR3aa: CASSPSGQGNNEQFF
abundance: NA
v_gene: TRBV18
d_gene: TRBD1
j_gene: TRBJ2-1
len: 15

CDR3nt: TGTGCCAGCAGCCAAACTACAGGGGGGTTAGGTGAGCAGTTCTTC
CDR3aa: CASSQTTGGLGEQFF
abundance: few
v_gene: TRBV7-9
d_gene: TRBD1
j_gene: TRBJ2-1
len: 15

CDR3nt: TGTGCCTGGGACAGGGGCCGGTCGTTTGGCGGGCCACTAGCCAAAAACATTCAGTACTTC
CDR3aa: CAWDRGRSFGGPLAKNIQYF
abundance: NA
v_gene: TRBV30
d_gene: TRBD1
j_gene: TRBJ2-4
len: 20

CDR3nt: TGTGCCAGCTCACCTACCGCAGGATCCTACGAGCAGTACTTC
CDR3aa: CASSPTAGSYEQYF
abundance: NA
v_gene: TRBV18
d_gene: NA
j_gene: TRBJ2-7
len: 14

CDR3nt: TGTGCCAGCAGTTTATCAGTACAGGGGAGTAACGAGCAGTACTTC
CDR3aa: CASSLSVQGSNEQYF
abundance: NA
v_gene: TRBV27
d_gene: TRBD1
j_gene: TRBJ2-7
len: 15

CDR3nt: TGTGCCATCAGTGGACAACAGGGGGGACGAGTTGCTGGGGCCAACGTCCTGACTTTC
CDR3aa: CAISGQQGGRVAGANVLTF
abundance: NA
v_gene: TRBV10-3
d_gene: TRBD1
j_gene: TRBJ2-6
len: 19

CDR3nt: TGTGCCAGCAGGGACTGGACAGGGGGCACAGATACGCAGTATTTT
CDR3aa: CASRDWTGGTDTQYF
abundance: NA
v_gene: TRBV6-1
d_gene: TRBD1
j_gene: TRBJ2-3
len: 15

CDR3nt: TGTGCCAGCAGCCGGGAGGCGGGCCAGCCCCAGCATTTT
CDR3aa: CASSREAGQPQHF
abundance: few
v_gene: TRBV5-4
d_gene: NA
j_gene: TRBJ1-5
len: 13

CDR3nt: TGCGCCAGCAGCCAGAGTGAGCGGCAGATTTACAATGAGCAGTTCTTC
CDR3aa: CASSQSERQIYNEQFF
abundance: NA
v_gene: TRBV5-1
d_gene: NA
j_gene: TRBJ2-1
len: 16

CDR3nt: TGCAGCGTTCAGTCAGGGGATAATTACAATGAGCAGTTCTTC
CDR3aa: CSVQSGDNYNEQFF
abundance: NA
v_gene: TRBV29-1
d_gene: NA
j_gene: TRBJ2-1
len: 14

CDR3nt: TGTGCCAGCTCACCAGGGAGTCTGAACACTGAAGCTTTCTTT
CDR3aa: CASSPGSLNTEAFF
abundance: NA
v_gene: TRBV18
d_gene: NA
j_gene: TRBJ1-1
len: 14

CDR3nt: TGTGCCAGCAGCCGGGACAGGGATCCCGTGGATCAGCCCCAGCATTTT
CDR3aa: CASSRDRDPVDQPQHF
abundance: NA
v_gene: TRBV28
d_gene: TRBD1
j_gene: TRBJ1-5
len: 16

CDR3nt: TGTGCCAGCTCACCACCGGGAGGGCGGGGCGAAAAACTGTTTTTT
CDR3aa: CASSPPGGRGEKLFF
abundance: NA
v_gene: TRBV18
d_gene: NA
j_gene: TRBJ1-4
len: 15

CDR3nt: TGTGCCAGCAGCCTACGTCGACAGGGGTTCGAAGATACGCAGTATTTT
CDR3aa: CASSLRRQGFEDTQYF
abundance: NA
v_gene: TRBV28
d_gene: TRBD1
j_gene: TRBJ2-3
len: 16

CDR3nt: TGTGCCAGTAGTATAGATCACCAGATTTGGTCGAACACCGGGGAGCTGTTTTTT
CDR3aa: CASSIDHQIWSNTGELFF
abundance: NA
v_gene: TRBV19
d_gene: NA
j_gene: TRBJ2-2
len: 18

CDR3nt: TGTGCCAGCAGCTTAGGCCCGGGACAGGGGGCGAACACTGAAGCTTTCTTT
CDR3aa: CASSLGPGQGANTEAFF
abundance: few
v_gene: TRBV11-3
d_gene: TRBD1
j_gene: TRBJ1-1
len: 17

CDR3nt: TGTGCCAGCAGCTTGGGGGTGGGGACTGCTGCCTACGAGCAGTACTTC
CDR3aa: CASSLGVGTAAYEQYF
abundance: NA
v_gene: TRBV5-4
d_gene: NA
j_gene: TRBJ2-7
len: 16

CDR3nt: TGTGCCAGCAGCCAATTCAACAGGGGACGGGGCTACACCTTC
CDR3aa: CASSQFNRGRGYTF
abundance: NA
v_gene: TRBV4-2
d_gene: TRBD1
j_gene: TRBJ1-2
len: 14

CDR3nt: TGCAGCGCCTGGGGGACAGGGGGGCAGGAAAAACTGTTTTTT
CDR3aa: CSAWGTGGQEKLFF
abundance: NA
v_gene: TRBV29-1
d_gene: TRBD1
j_gene: TRBJ1-4
len: 14

CDR3nt: TGTGCCAGCAGCTCCACGACTAGCGGGAGTATACACTACGAGCAGTACTTC
CDR3aa: CASSSTTSGSIHYEQYF
abundance: NA
v_gene: TRBV5-6
d_gene: TRBD2
j_gene: TRBJ2-7
len: 17

CDR3nt: TGTGCCAGCAGTTTATCCGGGATCTACTACGAGCAGTACTTC
CDR3aa: CASSLSGIYYEQYF
abundance: few
v_gene: TRBV6-6
d_gene: NA
j_gene: TRBJ2-7
len: 14

CDR3nt: TGCAGCGCGAGTGGGCAGGGGGAGGAGACCCAGTACTTC
CDR3aa: CSASGQGEETQYF
abundance: once
v_gene: TRBV29-1
d_gene: TRBD1
j_gene: TRBJ2-5
len: 13

CDR3nt: TGTGCCACGGGGACAGGGGTGAACACTGAAGCTTTCTTT
CDR3aa: CATGTGVNTEAFF
abundance: once
v_gene: TRBV15
d_gene: TRBD1
j_gene: TRBJ1-1
len: 13

CDR3nt: TGTGCCATCAGTGAGTCGGACTCTCAGCCCCAGCATTTT
CDR3aa: CAISESDSQPQHF
abundance: NA
v_gene: TRBV10-3
d_gene: NA
j_gene: TRBJ1-5
len: 13

CDR3nt: TGTGCCAGCAGCCCCACTGCGTACGAGCAGTACTTC
CDR3aa: CASSPTAYEQYF
abundance: NA
v_gene: TRBV7-2
d_gene: NA
j_gene: TRBJ2-7
len: 12